This T cell receptor beta chain was recorded in a study of CD8+ T cells in alopecia areata. Study summary: In an open-label trial, patients got 5 to 10 mg tofacitinib twice daily.

Treatment defined: oral pan-JAK inhibitor, 5-10 mg twice daily. Reverse transcription of extracted RNA yielded cDNA, which provided the sequencing template. Repertoires were generated with immunoSEQ multiplex PCR, while TCRdb's copy carries only in-frame clones and drops some. The sample holds approximately 200,000 clones; roughly three fifths are singletons and the top ten take approximately 3.5%. The V and J ends lost 4 bases and 3 bases respectively, with 19 bases between them. CDR3 length: 17 amino acids. Germline V CDR1 and CDR2: SGHNT, YYREEE (reference sequence). The chain has TRBV5-4 and TRBJ2-2, with D maybe TRBD2 (7 bases). Sequenced here: CD4+ T cells sorted from blood, sampled at week 4, from a patient treated with tofacitinib. The sequence was obtained from a human donor with alopecia areata. The CDR3 nucleotides are TGTGCCAGCAGCCCAGCGTGGGGGGGCGGAGACACCGGGGAGCTGTTTTTT. As protein: CASSPAWGGGDTGELFF.